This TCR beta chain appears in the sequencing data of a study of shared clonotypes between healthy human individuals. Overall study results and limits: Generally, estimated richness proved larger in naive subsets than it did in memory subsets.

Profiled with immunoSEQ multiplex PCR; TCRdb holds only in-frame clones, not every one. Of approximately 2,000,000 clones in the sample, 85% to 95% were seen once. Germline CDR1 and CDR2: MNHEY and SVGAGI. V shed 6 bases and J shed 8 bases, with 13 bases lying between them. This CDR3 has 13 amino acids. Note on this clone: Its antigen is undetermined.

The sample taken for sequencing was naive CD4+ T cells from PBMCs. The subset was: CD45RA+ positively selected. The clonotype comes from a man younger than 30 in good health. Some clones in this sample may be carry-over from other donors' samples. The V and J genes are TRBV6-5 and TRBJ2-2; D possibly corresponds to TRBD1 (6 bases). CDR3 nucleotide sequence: TGTGCCAGCAGCAAACAGGGCACGGGGGAGCTGTTTTTT. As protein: CASSKQGTGELFF.